This is a list of T cell receptor beta chains from one sample in a study of CD8 T cells in Susac syndrome. A single record per CDR3 protein comes from TCRdb applying MiXCR to the immunoSEQ multiplex PCR reads. Of some 100,000 distinct CDR3 sequences in the sample, about 90% are singletons; the top ten hold approximately 0.12%. The sequenced sample consisted of CD8+ T cells from PBMCs. The source is a human donor in good health. The CDR3 runs from the conserved cysteine through the conserved F or W. D genes are given only for firm matches. Clone size is given for some rows only: seen once, a few or many times, or a class if the clone is expanded.

d_call	clone_size	j_call	cdr3_length	v_call	cdr3_nt	cdr3_aa
-	-	TRBJ2-5	16	TRBV6-2/TRBV6-3	TGTGCCAGCCGACCACGGGATCCTACTTTGCAAGAGACCCAGTACTTC	CASRPRDPTLQETQYF
-	-	TRBJ1-1	13	TRBV29-1	TGCAGCGTTGACGGGCTTACGAACACTGAAGCTTTCTTT	CSVDGLTNTEAFF
TRBD1	-	TRBJ2-7	15	TRBV4-3	TGCGCCAGCAGCCAGGACAGGGGACACTCCTACGAGCAGTACTTC	CASSQDRGHSYEQYF
TRBD2	-	TRBJ2-7	15	TRBV6-2/TRBV6-3	TGTGCCAGCAGCCCGGAGGCTAGCGGGACCTACGAGCAGTACTTC	CASSPEASGTYEQYF
-	-	TRBJ1-1	14	TRBV20-1	TGCAGTGCTAGAATCGGGGGGTTGAACACTGAAGCTTTCTTT	CSARIGGLNTEAFF
-	-	TRBJ1-2	11	TRBV29-1	TGCAGCCTCCGAGATGGGAACGGCTACACCTTC	CSLRDGNGYTF
TRBD2	-	TRBJ2-1	16	TRBV7-6	TGTGCCAGCAGCTTAGTCACAGGGACTAGCGGGAGTGAGCAGTTCTTC	CASSLVTGTSGSEQFF
TRBD1	-	TRBJ2-7	16	TRBV7-2	TGTGCCAGCAGCTTAGCGGGGGACAGGGTGAGGTACGAGCAGTACTTC	CASSLAGDRVRYEQYF
-	-	TRBJ2-7	14	TRBV11-2	TGTGCCAGCAGCTTAGATCCAGGGAACTACGAGCAGTACTTC	CASSLDPGNYEQYF
-	-	TRBJ2-5	15	TRBV2	TGTGCCAGCAGTGAAGGGACATCAAGGGGAGAGACCCAGTACTTC	CASSEGTSRGETQYF
TRBD2	few	TRBJ2-3	19	TRBV2	TGTGCCAGCAGCGATCCTTATCAGCGGACTAGCGGGACGACAGATACGCAGTATTTT	CASSDPYQRTSGTTDTQYF
TRBD1	-	TRBJ2-1	15	TRBV7-9	TGTGCCAGCAGCCATAGACAGGGGCAGATGAATGAGCAGTTCTTC	CASSHRQGQMNEQFF
-	-	TRBJ1-2	13	TRBV7-9	TGTGCCAGCAGCTTAGAGAGGAAGGATGGCTACACCTTC	CASSLERKDGYTF
TRBD1	-	TRBJ1-2	14	TRBV14	TGTGCCAGCAGCCCCCCCGGGACAGGGTTTGGCTACACCTTC	CASSPPGTGFGYTF
-	once	TRBJ1-1	14	TRBV5-1	TGCGCCAGCAGCTTGGCCACGGCGAGGCCTGAAGCTTTCTTT	CASSLATARPEAFF
-	-	TRBJ1-3	12	TRBV18	TGTGCCAGCTCACCGCCAGGAAACACCATATATTTT	CASSPPGNTIYF
-	-	TRBJ2-2	12	TRBV7-3	TGTGCCAGCAGCTTAAATGCCGGGGAGCTGTTTTTT	CASSLNAGELFF
-	once	TRBJ1-2	15	TRBV12-3/TRBV12-4	TGTGCCAGCAGCCAAACTCCTGGGGGGAAGGAAGGCTACACCTTC	CASSQTPGGKEGYTF
-	-	TRBJ2-1	12	TRBV20-1	TGCAGTCCCAGACGTGCGAACAATGAGCAGTTCTTC	CSPRRANNEQFF
TRBD1	-	TRBJ1-1	15	TRBV9	TGTGCCAGCAGCGCTGCCTTTGACAGGGTTGGTGAAGCTTTCTTT	CASSAAFDRVGEAFF
TRBD2	-	TRBJ2-2	17	TRBV25-1	TGTGCCAGCAGTGAATTTGGGACTAGCGGAAACACCGGGGAGCTGTTTTTT	CASSEFGTSGNTGELFF
TRBD2	-	TRBJ2-1	14	TRBV6-1	TGTGCCAGCATTGCGGGGGGACCCTACAATGAGCAGTTCTTC	CASIAGGPYNEQFF
-	-	TRBJ1-1	14	TRBV5-6	TGTGCCAGCAGCTTGGGCGTCCAGAACACTGAAGCTTTCTTT	CASSLGVQNTEAFF
TRBD2	-	TRBJ2-7	14	TRBV20-1	TGCAGTGGCTCACTAGCGGGAACAACCTACGAGCAGTACTTC	CSGSLAGTTYEQYF
-	-	TRBJ2-4	15	TRBV30	TGTGCCTGGAGTCGTCAGGGGGGGGTGGGAAACATTCAGTACTTC	CAWSRQGGVGNIQYF
-	once	TRBJ2-3	14	TRBV7-9	TGTGCCGGGCAGGCGTCCTGGAGCACAGATACGCAGTATTTT	CAGQASWSTDTQYF
-	once	TRBJ1-2	13	TRBV4-3	TGCGCCAGCAGCCAATCCCAGGGGCTTGGCTACACCTTC	CASSQSQGLGYTF
TRBD2	once	TRBJ2-3	12	TRBV7-2	TGTGCCAGCAGCCTCGAGCTAGCGGCGCAGTATTTT	CASSLELAAQYF
-	-	TRBJ2-7	16	TRBV10-3	TGTGCCATCAGTGAGTCGACGGCGTTAAAGGGCTACGAGCAGTACTTC	CAISESTALKGYEQYF
-	-	TRBJ1-1	15	TRBV5-4	TGTGCCAGCAGCTTGGGGCAGGGGCGAATCACTGAAGCTTTCTTT	CASSLGQGRITEAFF
-	-	TRBJ2-5	18	TRBV27	TGTGCCAGCAGTGGGACAGGGCGTGCGGGAGGTTCCAAGGGGACCCAGTACTTC	CASSGTGRAGGSKGTQYF
-	-	TRBJ1-2	18	TRBV23-1	TGCGCCAGCAGTCAATCGCCGGGACGACCCCTAGCTAACTATGGCTACACCTTC	CASSQSPGRPLANYGYTF
-	-	TRBJ2-2	16	TRBV6-1	TGTGCCACCCGGCGGAAGGGGGGGGCCCTCACCGGGGAGCTGTTTTTT	CATRRKGGALTGELFF
TRBD1	-	TRBJ1-1	14	TRBV2	TGTGCCAGCAATAAAAGGACAGGAAACACTGAAGCTTTCTTT	CASNKRTGNTEAFF
-	-	TRBJ2-5	16	TRBV6-1	TGTGCCAGCAGGGGCGGGACTCCACGGTTGCAAGAGACCCAGTACTTC	CASRGGTPRLQETQYF
-	-	TRBJ2-1	11	TRBV9	TGTGCCAGCAGCGGGACTAATGAGCAGTTCTTC	CASSGTNEQFF
-	-	TRBJ1-3	15	TRBV4-3	TGCGCCAGCAGCCAAGACCAGGATCCTGGAAACACCATATATTTT	CASSQDQDPGNTIYF
-	-	TRBJ2-7	14	TRBV3-1	TGTGCCAGCACCCATTCGACAGAGACCTACGAGCAGTACTTC	CASTHSTETYEQYF
TRBD1	once	TRBJ1-5	15	TRBV6-2/TRBV6-3	TGTGCCAGCAGTTACGGCAGGGGGGTGGACCAGCCCCAGCATTTT	CASSYGRGVDQPQHF
-	-	TRBJ2-1	16	TRBV4-2	TGTGCCAGCAGCCAAGATTGGGGGAGTACGAACAATGAGCAGTTCTTC	CASSQDWGSTNNEQFF
-	-	TRBJ2-1	17	TRBV7-9	TGTGCCAGCAACTCTCGGATTCGGGGTAACTCCTACAATGAGCAGTTCTTC	CASNSRIRGNSYNEQFF
-	-	TRBJ2-2	14	TRBV5-1	TGCGCCAGCAGCTTGGGAGCGAGATCCGGGGAGCTGTTTTTT	CASSLGARSGELFF
TRBD2	once	TRBJ2-7	16	TRBV7-9	TGTGCCAGCAGCCGCCCTGGGAGCGGGGGGGCGTACGAGCAGTACTTC	CASSRPGSGGAYEQYF
-	-	TRBJ2-5	11	TRBV7-9	TGTGCCAGCAGCCCCGGAGGGAGCCAGTACTTC	CASSPGGSQYF
-	-	TRBJ2-1	14	TRBV7-2	TGTGCCAGCAGCTTCCCGGGACCCCGCAATGAGCAGTTCTTC	CASSFPGPRNEQFF
-	-	TRBJ2-7	16	TRBV15	TGTGCCACCAGCAGAGGAGGCAGGGCGGGGAGCTACGAGCAGTACTTC	CATSRGGRAGSYEQYF
-	-	TRBJ2-1	15	TRBV7-2	TGTGCCAGCAGCTCAAGGGCCCTCTCCTACAATGAGCAGTTCTTC	CASSSRALSYNEQFF
-	-	TRBJ1-2	13	TRBV6-2/TRBV6-3	TGTGCCAGCGTTAGTGAGGGACATGCAGGCTACACCTTC	CASVSEGHAGYTF
TRBD1	once	TRBJ2-5	13	TRBV29-1	TGCAGCGCCTCCCCAGGGGGTCGGGAGACCCAGTACTTC	CSASPGGRETQYF
-	-	TRBJ2-7	14	TRBV27	TGTGCCAGCGGCCGCTCGGGGGCAGCCTACGAGCAGTACTTC	CASGRSGAAYEQYF
-	-	TRBJ1-2	15	TRBV5-1	TGCGCCAGCAGCTTGGGGACGGGAAATAACTATGGCTACACCTTC	CASSLGTGNNYGYTF
-	-	TRBJ2-5	11	TRBV29-1	TGCAGCTTTGGTTCCGGCGAGACCCAGTACTTC	CSFGSGETQYF
-	once	TRBJ2-4	15	TRBV5-6	TGTGCCAGCAGCTTGAGGGTATTAGCCAAAAACATTCAGTACTTC	CASSLRVLAKNIQYF
-	-	TRBJ1-1	14	TRBV7-9	TGTGCCAGCAGCAAGACAGCTATGAACACTGAAGCTTTCTTT	CASSKTAMNTEAFF
-	-	TRBJ2-7	14	TRBV5-1	TGCGCCAGCAGCTTGGACGCGGGTGCCTACGAGCAGTACTTC	CASSLDAGAYEQYF
TRBD2	-	TRBJ2-1	17	TRBV10-3	TGTGCCATCAGTGAGTCGATGGGGACTAGCGGAAACAATGAGCAGTTCTTC	CAISESMGTSGNNEQFF
-	-	TRBJ1-1	11	TRBV29-1	TGCAGCGTTGGGCACGACACTGAAGCTTTCTTT	CSVGHDTEAFF
-	-	TRBJ2-3	15	TRBV27	TGTGCCAGCAGTTTGGACTTAGGGCGCACAGATACGCAGTATTTT	CASSLDLGRTDTQYF
TRBD1	-	TRBJ1-1	14	TRBV29-1	TGCAGCGGATGTCCGGGACAGGGGAACACTGAAGCTTTCTTT	CSGCPGQGNTEAFF
-	-	TRBJ1-1	13	TRBV6-5	TGTGCCAGCAGTTACTCGGGGGCAGCCGAAGCTTTCTTT	CASSYSGAAEAFF